One and the same sample provided the 14 T cell receptor beta chains below, sequenced in a study of vaccination effects on CD4 cells after COVID-19. Investigators separated out CD4+ T cells once around nine days of culture had passed. Profiling relied on immunoSEQ multiplex PCR, and the TCRdb table lists in-frame clones only, not all of them. The profile shows about 64,000 clones, approximately 72% of them singletons. These receptors are not linked to any known antigen. The input for sequencing was CD4+ T cells from PBMCs cultured without peptide, taken before COVID-19 vaccination. These receptors all come from a human donor who had a prior SARS-CoV-2 infection.

J is TRBJ2-7 and V is TRBV5-4; D gene unclear. Germline V gene lookup returns CDR1 SGHNT and CDR2 YYREEE (reference sequence). V lost 2 bases and J lost 5, with 11 bases in between. The CDR3 has 13 amino acids. CDR3 nucleotides: TGTGCCAGCAGCTTCCCTAGTAATAACGAGCAGTACTTC. Translating it yields CASSFPSNNEQYF.

The CDR3: CATSRGRTGESPLHF. The CDR3 coding sequence is TGTGCCACCAGCAGAGGGCGGACAGGGGAGTCACCCCTCCACTTT. This chain joins TRBV15 and TRBJ1-6; 9 bases agree with TRBD1. This CDR3 is built from 15 residues. The junction had 5 bases not matched to a gene; V was cut back by 1 base and J by 10 bases. CDR1 and CDR2 from the germline V gene are LNHNV and YYDKDF (reference sequence).

This sequence joins TRBV7-9 and TRBJ2-3; D not certain. The CDR3 spans 13 residues. The V and J ends lost 2 bases and 0 bases respectively, with 3 bases between them. Germline CDR1 and CDR2: SEHNR and FQNEAQ (reference sequence). DNA for the CDR3: TGTGCCAGCAGCTTATCTAGCACAGATACGCAGTATTTT. Translated: CASSLSSTDTQYF.

The sample holds a few counts of this clone. The chain combines TRBV5-1 with TRBJ1-2; tentative D call: TRBD1 (5 bases). The germline gives CDR1 SGHRS, CDR2 YFSETQ. Trimming removed 3 bases from V and 6 bases from J, with 15 bases in between. The CDR3 extends over 14 amino acids. The CDR3 sequence is CASSSRVLGDGYTF. CDR3 in DNA: TGCGCCAGCAGCTCTAGGGTCCTGGGGGATGGCTACACCTTC.

The chain links TRBV7-2 to TRBJ2-3; a weak D match, TRBD2 (5 bases). The CDR3 extends over 14 amino acids. The germline V and J ends were trimmed by 6 bases and 5 bases, with 15 bases remaining between them. From germline, CDR1 is SGHTA and CDR2 FQGNSA. CDR3 sequence reads: CASSSQVGVDTQYF. As DNA, the CDR3 is TGTGCCAGCAGTAGCCAGGTCGGGGTAGATACGCAGTATTTT.

The V gene is TRBV5-1, the J gene TRBJ2-3; TRBD2 matches 16 bases. The V and J ends lost 4 bases and 5 bases, in that order; junction bases with no gene match: 7. Germline V lookup: CDR1 SGHRS, CDR2 YFSETQ. The CDR3 has 17 residues. The CDR3, as DNA: TGCGCCAGCAGCGTTGGGGGACTAGCGGGGGGGCAAGATACGCAGTATTTT. This translates into CASSVGGLAGGQDTQYF. The variable domain in full, with the rest retrieved from reference TRBV5-1 and TRBJ2-3, is KAGVTQTPRYLIKTRGQQVTLSCSPISGHRSVSWYQQTPGQGLQFLFEYFSETQRNKGNFPGRFSGRQFSNSRSEMNVSTLELGDSALYLCASSVGGLAGGQDTQYFGPGTRLTVL.

The rearrangement uses TRBV18 and TRBJ1-3, with 7 positions matching TRBD1. This CDR3 contains 15 residues. V shed 3 bases and J 1 base; nucleotides not matched to a gene: 3. From germline, CDR1 is KGHSH and CDR2 LQKENI. The CDR3 DNA reads as TGTGCCAGCTCACCTGGGACAGTTTCTGGAAACACCATATATTTT. It encodes CASSPGTVSGNTIYF.

The chain is built from TRBV7-3 and TRBJ2-1, with 10 bases lining up with TRBD2. J lost 6 bases, V lost 9 bases, and 5 bases had no gene match. The V gene's germline CDR1 is SGHTA and CDR2 FQGTGA. The CDR3 is 13 residues long. DNA of the CDR3: TGTGCCAGTGGAGCGGGAGGGCCCAATGAGCAGTTCTTC. Amino acids: CASGAGGPNEQFF.

The chain couples TRBV7-2 to TRBJ2-1; D is tentatively TRBD1 or TRBD2 (5 bases each). Trimming took off 5 bases at V and 10 bases at J, with 15 bases between the two ends. Germline V gene sequence: CDR1 SGHTA, CDR2 FQGNSA. This CDR3 has 13 amino acids. CDR3 sequence reads: CASSVTTGTEQFF. Written as DNA, the CDR3 is TGTGCCAGCAGCGTGACGACCGGGACGGAGCAGTTCTTC.

The chain uses TRBV11-2 and TRBJ1-1; the D gene is possibly TRBD1 (5 bases). This CDR3 contains 14 residues. Trimming cost V 4 bases and J 8 bases, with 17 bases left between them. CDR1 SGHAT and CDR2 FQNNGV come from the germline V gene. Here the CDR3 reads CASSWGFVITEAFF. DNA for the CDR3: TGTGCCAGCAGCTGGGGGTTTGTTATTACCGAAGCTTTCTTT. The complete variable domain, with remaining parts taken from reference TRBV11-2 and TRBJ1-1, reads EAGVAQSPRYKIIEKRQSVAFWCNPISGHATLYWYQQILGQGPKLLIQFQNNGVVDDSQLPKDRFSAERLKGVDSTLKIQPAKLEDSAVYLCASSWGFVITEAFFGQGTRLTVV.

The chain uses TRBV11-3 and TRBJ2-7; 12 bases are a match to TRBD2. Trimming took 4 bases from V and 1 from J; bases not matched to a gene: 11. The CDR3 has 18 residues. Germline-derived CDR1 and CDR2 are SGHNT and YENEEA. The CDR3 reads CASSSSGTSGLGSYEQYF. DNA of the CDR3: TGTGCCAGCAGCTCGTCCGGGACTAGCGGGCTTGGATCCTACGAGCAGTACTTC. Full variable domain (rest looked up from reference TRBV11-3 and TRBJ2-7): EAGVVQSPRYKIIEKKQPVAFWCNPISGHNTLYWYLQNLGQGPELLIRYENEEAVDDSQLPKDRFSAERLKGVDSTLKIQPAELGDSAVYLCASSSSGTSGLGSYEQYFGPGTRLTVT.

This clone was counted a single time. V is TRBV7-3 and J is TRBJ1-3; perhaps TRBD1 as D (5 bases). The CDR3 covers 15 residues. V was shortened by 6 bases and J by 2 bases, with 14 bases between the two germline ends. CDR1 is SGHTA and CDR2 is FQGTGA in the germline V gene. The CDR3 DNA reads as TGTGCCAGCAGTAAGACCGGGGCTACTGGAAACACCATATATTTT. As protein: CASSKTGATGNTIYF.

The rearrangement joins TRBV6-2 or TRBV6-3 to TRBJ2-5, with 9 bases lining up with TRBD2. The germline V gene encodes CDR1 MNHEY and CDR2 SVGEGT. Trimming cost V 2 bases and J 5 bases; bases outside gene matches: 9. This CDR3 contains 16 residues. The CDR3 DNA sequence: TGTGCCAGCAGTTACCGGGGCGGGAGGGCCTCGGAGACCCAGTACTTC. Residues: CASSYRGGRASETQYF.

The chain is built from TRBV18 and TRBJ2-3; the D is unclear. Germline-derived CDR1 and CDR2 are KGHSH and LQKENI. This CDR3 has 11 residues. The V and J ends lost 6 bases and 6 bases respectively, with 7 bases between them. The CDR3 DNA sequence: TGTGCCAGCTCCCCGTGGGATACGCAGTATTTT. Translated: CASSPWDTQYF.